The clone carrying this TCR beta chain was recorded at least ten times. V gave up 5 bases and J gave up 5 bases; unmatched junction bases: 10. This CDR3 has 15 amino acids. This record belongs to a study of T cells in Graves' hyperthyroidism and ophthalmopathy. The CDR3 regions of TCR beta were amplified from RNA transcripts. The HTBI primer set served for first-round RT-PCR of the TCR CDR3. One entry per CDR3 protein results from TCRdb running MiXCR on the multiplex PCR reads. The repertoire holds some 570,000 distinct CDR3 sequences, 17% seen once, with about 16% in the top ten. The receptor's source is a woman aged 18-29 years with Graves' ophthalmopathy. The rearrangement joins TRBV12-3 or TRBV12-4 to TRBJ2-5, with TRBD1 identical over 8 bases. The sample was blood. CDR3 nucleotide sequence: TGTGCCAGCAGTGAGGGGCAGGGGGCTTGGGAGACCCAGTACTTC. It specifies CASSEGQGAWETQYF.